This T cell receptor beta chain was captured by sequencing in a study of T cell changes during pregnancy in multiple sclerosis. Assay used: immunoSEQ multiplex PCR; TCRdb lists only in-frame clones, some missing. The data show roughly 64,000 clones, 90% seen once. V was pared by 0 bases and J by 3 bases, with 6 bases of the junction left unmatched. CDR3 length: 16 residues. Germline V CDR1 and CDR2: GTSNPN, SVGIG (reference sequence). Sequences were derived from peripheral blood, sampled in the third trimester of pregnancy. This chain joins TRBV30 and TRBJ2-2; 8 nucleotides agree with TRBD1. This clonotype originated in a female donor in good health, enrolled as a control in a pregnancy study. DNA for the CDR3: TGTGCCTGGAGTGTACGGGACAGGTCGGACACCGGGGAGCTGTTTTTT. This translates into CAWSVRDRSDTGELFF. Full variable domain (outside the CDR3, taken from reference TRBV30 and TRBJ2-2): SQTIHQWPATLVQPVGSPLSLECTVEGTSNPNLYWYRQAAGRGLQLLFYSVGIGQISSEVPQNLSASRPQDRQFILSSKKLLLSDSGFYLCAWSVRDRSDTGELFFGEGSRLTVL.